These 29 T cell receptor beta chains share one sample of origin, sequenced in a study of blood T cell repertoires in COVID-19. Profiling relied on immunoSEQ multiplex PCR, and the TCRdb table lists in-frame clones only, not all of them. This sample has 150,000 or so clones, with approximately 77% found just once. Source material: PBMCs or T cells enriched from blood (not recorded which). Every receptor here comes from a man between 60 and 75 years old who had recovered from COVID-19.

The V gene is TRBV4-1, the J gene TRBJ1-4; D remains unclear. V lost 0 bases, J lost 7 bases, and 9 bases lay in between. This CDR3 has 14 amino acids. Germline CDR1 MGHRA, CDR2 YSYEKL. CDR3 DNA: TGCGCCAGCAGCCAAGATCCGTCGGTTGAAAAACTGTTTTTT. It encodes CASSQDPSVEKLFF.

The chain joins TRBV11-2 to TRBJ2-1; a weak D match, TRBD2 (6 bases). Germline V gene lookup returns CDR1 SGHAT and CDR2 FQNNGV. Trimming took 2 bases from V and 2 from J, leaving 16 bases between them. This CDR3 has 17 residues. The CDR3 DNA follows: TGTGCCAGCAGCTTATTAGAGGGAGCGGGCCCCTACAATGAGCAGTTCTTC. Its protein is CASSLLEGAGPYNEQFF.

Note on this clone: Other DNA sequences in this specimen translate into the identical CDR3. The gene calls are TRBV9 and TRBJ1-6; no clear D gene. From germline, CDR1 is SGDLS and CDR2 YYNGEE. The V and J ends lost 0 bases and 7 bases respectively, with 8 bases between them. This CDR3 has 14 residues. This chain's CDR3 is CASSVDTRNSPLHF. The CDR3 DNA is TGTGCCAGCAGCGTAGATACGCGCAATTCACCCCTCCACTTT.

V usage is TRBV28 and J usage is TRBJ2-5, with 7 positions matching TRBD2. After removal of 5 bases from V and 2 bases from J, the junction contained 5 bases not matched to a gene. The CDR3 sequence is 14 residues long. Per germline, CDR1 MDHEN and CDR2 SYDVKM. The CDR3 region has the DNA TGTGCCAGCAGTCCACTACTAGCGCAAGAGACCCAGTACTTC. Residues: CASSPLLAQETQYF.

This rearrangement joins TRBV19 to TRBJ1-1, with 7 bases aligning to TRBD1. The V gene's germline CDR1 is LNHDA and CDR2 SQIVND (reference sequence). The CDR3 loop spans 19 amino acids. The V and J ends lost 2 bases and 1 base, in that order; junction bases with no gene match: 16. The CDR3 DNA sequence: TGTGCCAGTAGTATAAGGGCAATTCGCCGGGACAGCCCGAACACTGAAGCTTTCTTT. Translating it yields CASSIRAIRRDSPNTEAFF. Supplemented by reference TRBV19 and TRBJ1-1, the full variable domain reads DGGITQSPKYLFRKEGQNVTLSCEQNLNHDAMYWYRQDPGQGLRLIYYSQIVNDFQKGDIAEGYSVSREKKESFPLTVTSAQKNPTAFYLCASSIRAIRRDSPNTEAFFGQGTRLTVV.

The V call is TRBV27, the J call TRBJ1-6; D gene uncertain. CDR1 and CDR2 (germline): MNHEY, SMNVEV (reference sequence). The CDR3 runs 15 residues. V was pared by 8 bases and J by 0 bases, with 11 bases between. The CDR3 DNA sequence: TGTGCCAGCGCACAATACAGCTCCTATAATTCACCCCTCCACTTT. It translates to CASAQYSSYNSPLHF.

The rearrangement uses TRBV7-2 and TRBJ2-5; the match to TRBD2 covers 9 bases. After removal of 1 base from V and 5 bases from J, the junction contained 8 bases not matched to a gene. CDR1 and CDR2 (germline): SGHTA, FQGNSA. The CDR3 has 16 amino acids. Here the CDR3 reads CASSLVGGGAGETQYF. The CDR3 nucleotides are TGTGCCAGCAGCTTAGTGGGCGGGGGGGCCGGTGAGACCCAGTACTTC.

The chain is built from TRBV13 and TRBJ1-5; D not resolved. Trimming shortened V by 3 bases and J by 0 bases, and 3 bases separated the two germline ends. CDR3 size: 13 residues. Germline lookup yields CDR1 PRHDT and CDR2 FYEKMQ (reference sequence). For the CDR3, the DNA is TGTGCCAGCAGCTTGCGTAGCAATCAGCCCCAGCATTTT. Translated, it gives CASSLRSNQPQHF.

In this sample, this clone turned up once. V usage is TRBV10-3 and J usage is TRBJ1-1; no definite D call. The germline CDR1 and CDR2 sequences are ENHRY and SYGVKD. CDR3 length equals 16 residues. V was trimmed by 1 base and J by 1 base, leaving 13 bases between them. The CDR3, as DNA: TGTGCCATCAGTGAGTTGGGGAGGGCCCGGAACACTGAAGCTTTCTTT. The encoded protein is CAISELGRARNTEAFF.

The rearrangement joins TRBV19 to TRBJ2-5; TRBD1 matches 7 bases. CDR1 is LNHDA and CDR2 is SQIVND in the germline V gene (reference sequence). J gave up 6 bases and V 2 bases, and 6 bases lay outside the gene matches. The CDR3 is 14 amino acids. The CDR3 is CASSIRGGGQTQYF. The DNA for the CDR3 is TGTGCCAGTAGTATACGAGGGGGCGGACAGACCCAGTACTTC.

This chain links TRBV30 with TRBJ2-2, with TRBD1 identical over 8 bases. CDR1 and CDR2 from the germline V gene are GTSNPN and SVGIG (reference sequence). Losses at the gene ends were 3 bases for V and 0 bases for J; bases not matched to a gene: 3. This CDR3 has 15 amino acids. CDR3 sequence reads: CAWSQDRANTGELFF. CDR3 sequence (DNA): TGTGCCTGGAGCCAGGACAGGGCGAACACCGGGGAGCTGTTTTTT. The full variable domain, rest sourced from reference TRBV30 and TRBJ2-2, is SQTIHQWPATLVQPVGSPLSLECTVEGTSNPNLYWYRQAAGRGLQLLFYSVGIGQISSEVPQNLSASRPQDRQFILSSKKLLLSDSGFYLCAWSQDRANTGELFFGEGSRLTVL.

The rearrangement links TRBV9 to TRBJ1-1; tentative D call: TRBD1 (6 bases). Deletions cut 0 bases from V and 1 base from J, with 10 bases between. This CDR3 region has 15 residues. Germline CDR1 SGDLS, CDR2 YYNGEE. The CDR3 sequence: CASSVGGQTNTEAFF. In DNA form, the CDR3 reads TGTGCCAGCAGCGTAGGGGGACAAACGAACACTGAAGCTTTCTTT.

This clone was detected only once. The rearrangement uses TRBV10-2 and TRBJ2-1; 7 bases fit TRBD2. V lost 6 bases to trimming and J lost 3 bases; unmatched junction nucleotides: 11. Germline CDR1 WSHSY, CDR2 SAAADI. This CDR3 contains 16 residues. The CDR3 loop reads CASRPTGGGIYNEQFF. CDR3 sequence (DNA): TGCGCCAGCAGACCTACTGGGGGGGGGATCTACAATGAGCAGTTCTTC.

This rearrangement joins TRBV6-5 to TRBJ2-7; D is ambiguous. Germline values: CDR1 MNHEY, CDR2 SVGAGI. The length of the CDR3 is 15 residues. V was shortened by 0 bases and J by 5 bases, with 14 bases between the two germline ends. CDR3 loop: CASSYSSPEFNEQYF. CDR3 sequence (DNA): TGTGCCAGCAGTTACTCTAGTCCTGAGTTCAACGAGCAGTACTTC.

The chain carries TRBV30 and TRBJ2-1, with 10 positions matching TRBD2. V was clipped by 8 bases and J by 3 bases; unmatched bases: 4. The CDR3 has 13 residues. Germline CDR1 and CDR2: GTSNPN and SVGIG (reference sequence). This chain's CDR3 is CATRLAGYNEQFF. CDR3 in DNA: TGTGCCACCCGACTAGCGGGCTACAATGAGCAGTTCTTC. The full variable domain, its missing parts supplied by reference TRBV30 and TRBJ2-1, is SQTIHQWPATLVQPVGSPLSLECTVEGTSNPNLYWYRQAAGRGLQLLFYSVGIGQISSEVPQNLSASRPQDRQFILSSKKLLLSDSGFYLCATRLAGYNEQFFGPGTRLTVL.

The chain links TRBV28 to TRBJ1-2; 7 bases are shared with TRBD1. Germline V CDR1 and CDR2: MDHEN, SYDVKM. The CDR3 is 12 residues long. The junction had 0 bases not matched to a gene; V was cut back by 2 bases and J by 6 bases. The CDR3 bases are TGTGCCAGCAGTTTACAGGGGGATGGCTACACCTTC. Protein: CASSLQGDGYTF.

This clone was counted only a few times. J is TRBJ2-1 and V is TRBV6-2 or TRBV6-3; TRBD2 matches at 10 bases. V gave up 2 bases and J gave up 0 bases; unmatched junction bases: 4. The CDR3 loop spans 17 amino acids. Germline values: CDR1 MNHEY, CDR2 SVGEGT. The CDR3, as DNA: TGTGCCAGCAGTTACCGCTCTAGCGGGAGCTCCTACAATGAGCAGTTCTTC. Encoded protein: CASSYRSSGSSYNEQFF.

The sample holds one count of this clone. This sequence joins TRBV6-5 and TRBJ1-1; 7 positions match TRBD1. Trimming at V came to 10 bases and at J to 1 base, leaving 6 bases not matched to a gene. The CDR3 contains 13 residues. Germline V lookup: CDR1 MNHEY, CDR2 SVGAGI. CDR3 amino acids: CATRQGANTEAFF. The CDR3 region has the DNA TGTGCCACAAGACAGGGCGCGAACACTGAAGCTTTCTTT.

V is TRBV7-9 and J is TRBJ2-2, with D possibly TRBD1 on 6 matching bases. Germline V gene sequence: CDR1 SEHNR, CDR2 FQNEAQ (reference sequence). The CDR3 extends over 16 amino acids. With 3 bases removed from V and 5 bases from J, the gap between germline ends came to 16 bases. CDR3 residues: CASSFVKRGSTGELFF. CDR3 sequence (DNA): TGTGCCAGCAGCTTTGTAAAAAGGGGGAGTACCGGGGAGCTGTTTTTT. The complete variable domain, with remaining parts taken from reference TRBV7-9 and TRBJ2-2, reads DTGVSQNPRHKITKRGQNVTFRCDPISEHNRLYWYRQTLGQGPEFLTYFQNEAQLEKSRLLSDRFSAERPKGSFSTLEIQRTEQGDSAMYLCASSFVKRGSTGELFFGEGSRLTVL.

The V gene is TRBV12-5, the J gene TRBJ1-3; no reliable D call. Germline V gene data show CDR1 as LGHNT and CDR2 as FRNRAP. V lost 2 bases and J 0 bases, leaving 5 bases between the germline ends. The CDR3 is 14 amino acids. CDR3 DNA sequence: TGTGCTAGTGGTTTGATCTCCTCTGGAAACACCATATATTTT. Translated, it gives CASGLISSGNTIYF.

This chain uses TRBV2 with TRBJ2-1; 7 nucleotides line up with TRBD1. This CDR3 is built from 14 residues. V shed 2 bases, J shed 6 bases, and the junction held 4 bases outside the gene matches. The V gene's germline CDR1 is SNHLY and CDR2 FYNNEI. The CDR3 sequence is CASSEPTGLNEQFF. CDR3 in DNA: TGTGCCAGCAGTGAACCGACAGGGCTCAATGAGCAGTTCTTC.

The chain uses TRBV27 and TRBJ1-2; 7 bases map to TRBD1. There are 13 residues in the CDR3. Trimming took 3 bases from V and 4 from J; bases not matched to a gene: 2. Germline CDR1 reads MNHEY; CDR2 reads SMNVEV (reference sequence). In DNA, the CDR3 is TGTGCCAGCAGTTTGGGACAGTTCTATGGCTACACCTTC. Amino acid sequence: CASSLGQFYGYTF.

This clone is a singleton in its sample. This chain joins TRBV28 and TRBJ2-1; tentative D call: TRBD1 (6 bases). Per germline, CDR1 MDHEN and CDR2 SYDVKM. V lost 2 bases and J lost 9, with 17 bases in between. This CDR3 region has 15 residues. The CDR3 sequence: CASSLVRGYRTEQFF. The CDR3 region has the DNA TGTGCCAGCAGTTTAGTAAGGGGGTACCGCACTGAGCAGTTCTTC. Drawing the rest from reference TRBV28 and TRBJ2-1, the complete variable domain is DVKVTQSSRYLVKRTGEKVFLECVQDMDHENMFWYRQDPGLGLRLIYFSYDVKMKEKGDIPEGYSVSREKKERFSLILESASTNQTSMYLCASSLVRGYRTEQFFGPGTRLTVL.

The rearrangement links TRBV5-6 to TRBJ1-1; TRBD1 matches 7 bases. CDR3 length: 15 residues. Germline-derived CDR1 and CDR2 are SGHDT and YYEEEE. Losses at the gene ends were 1 base for V and 0 bases for J; bases not matched to a gene: 3. DNA of the CDR3: TGTGCCAGCAGCTTGCCAGGGGGAATGAACACTGAAGCTTTCTTT. Amino acid sequence: CASSLPGGMNTEAFF. The full variable domain, in which reference TRBV5-6 and TRBJ1-1 provide the parts outside the CDR3, is DAGVTQSPTHLIKTRGQQVTLRCSPKSGHDTVSWYQQALGQGPQFIFQYYEEEERQRGNFPDRFSGHQFPNYSSELNVNALLLGDSALYLCASSLPGGMNTEAFFGQGTRLTVV.

This clone has a handful of counts. The chain couples TRBV4-1 to TRBJ2-5, with D tentatively TRBD2 (7 bases). Germline CDR1 reads MGHRA; CDR2 reads YSYEKL. The CDR3 extends over 16 amino acids. Trimming took off 3 bases at V and 2 bases at J, with 16 bases between the two ends. CDR3 region: CASSHVRGAEQETQYF. For the CDR3, the DNA is TGCGCCAGCAGCCATGTTCGGGGGGCCGAACAAGAGACCCAGTACTTC.

The V and J genes are TRBV14 and TRBJ1-1; D remains ambiguous. This CDR3 spans 14 amino acids. V was shortened by 4 bases and J by 4 bases, with 13 bases between the two germline ends. Germline V lookup: CDR1 SGHDN, CDR2 FVKESK. CDR3 sequence reads: CASSLQPRVTEAFF. CDR3 bases: TGTGCCAGCAGCCTACAACCACGGGTCACTGAAGCTTTCTTT. Complete variable domain (other parts from reference TRBV14 and TRBJ1-1): EAGVTQFPSHSVIEKGQTVTLRCDPISGHDNLYWYRRVMGKEIKFLLHFVKESKQDESGMPNNRFLAERTGGTYSTLKVQPAELEDSGVYFCASSLQPRVTEAFFGQGTRLTVV.

CDR3 nucleotide sequence: TGTGCCAGCAGCGCAGGGGAAAACACCGGGGAGCTGTTTTTT. Residues: CASSAGENTGELFF. The V and J genes are TRBV4-2 and TRBJ2-2; D is possibly TRBD1 (6 bases). The CDR3 length is 14 residues. V shed 5 bases and J shed 2 bases, with 9 bases lying between them. Germline assignment: CDR1 LGHNA and CDR2 YNFKEQ.

The V gene is TRBV11-2, the J gene TRBJ2-1; 14 nucleotides agree with TRBD2. This CDR3 contains 16 residues. Trimming cost V 4 bases and J 5 bases; bases outside gene matches: 4. Looked up from germline, CDR1 is SGHAT and CDR2 is FQNNGV. The CDR3 sequence: CASSSPTSGGDNEQFF. The DNA of the CDR3 is TGTGCCAGCAGCTCCCCGACTAGCGGGGGGGACAATGAGCAGTTCTTC. The full variable domain, completed using reference TRBV11-2 and TRBJ2-1, is EAGVAQSPRYKIIEKRQSVAFWCNPISGHATLYWYQQILGQGPKLLIQFQNNGVVDDSQLPKDRFSAERLKGVDSTLKIQPAKLEDSAVYLCASSSPTSGGDNEQFFGPGTRLTVL.

The rearrangement joins TRBV27 to TRBJ2-7, with a possible D match to TRBD1 (6 bases). This CDR3 has 16 amino acids. Germline V gives CDR1 MNHEY, CDR2 SMNVEV (reference sequence). V dropped 4 bases and J dropped 1 base, with 17 bases sitting between them. The CDR3 is CASSSSAPTGSYEQYF. CDR3 nucleotide sequence: TGTGCCAGCAGTTCCTCAGCCCCGACAGGTTCCTACGAGCAGTACTTC.